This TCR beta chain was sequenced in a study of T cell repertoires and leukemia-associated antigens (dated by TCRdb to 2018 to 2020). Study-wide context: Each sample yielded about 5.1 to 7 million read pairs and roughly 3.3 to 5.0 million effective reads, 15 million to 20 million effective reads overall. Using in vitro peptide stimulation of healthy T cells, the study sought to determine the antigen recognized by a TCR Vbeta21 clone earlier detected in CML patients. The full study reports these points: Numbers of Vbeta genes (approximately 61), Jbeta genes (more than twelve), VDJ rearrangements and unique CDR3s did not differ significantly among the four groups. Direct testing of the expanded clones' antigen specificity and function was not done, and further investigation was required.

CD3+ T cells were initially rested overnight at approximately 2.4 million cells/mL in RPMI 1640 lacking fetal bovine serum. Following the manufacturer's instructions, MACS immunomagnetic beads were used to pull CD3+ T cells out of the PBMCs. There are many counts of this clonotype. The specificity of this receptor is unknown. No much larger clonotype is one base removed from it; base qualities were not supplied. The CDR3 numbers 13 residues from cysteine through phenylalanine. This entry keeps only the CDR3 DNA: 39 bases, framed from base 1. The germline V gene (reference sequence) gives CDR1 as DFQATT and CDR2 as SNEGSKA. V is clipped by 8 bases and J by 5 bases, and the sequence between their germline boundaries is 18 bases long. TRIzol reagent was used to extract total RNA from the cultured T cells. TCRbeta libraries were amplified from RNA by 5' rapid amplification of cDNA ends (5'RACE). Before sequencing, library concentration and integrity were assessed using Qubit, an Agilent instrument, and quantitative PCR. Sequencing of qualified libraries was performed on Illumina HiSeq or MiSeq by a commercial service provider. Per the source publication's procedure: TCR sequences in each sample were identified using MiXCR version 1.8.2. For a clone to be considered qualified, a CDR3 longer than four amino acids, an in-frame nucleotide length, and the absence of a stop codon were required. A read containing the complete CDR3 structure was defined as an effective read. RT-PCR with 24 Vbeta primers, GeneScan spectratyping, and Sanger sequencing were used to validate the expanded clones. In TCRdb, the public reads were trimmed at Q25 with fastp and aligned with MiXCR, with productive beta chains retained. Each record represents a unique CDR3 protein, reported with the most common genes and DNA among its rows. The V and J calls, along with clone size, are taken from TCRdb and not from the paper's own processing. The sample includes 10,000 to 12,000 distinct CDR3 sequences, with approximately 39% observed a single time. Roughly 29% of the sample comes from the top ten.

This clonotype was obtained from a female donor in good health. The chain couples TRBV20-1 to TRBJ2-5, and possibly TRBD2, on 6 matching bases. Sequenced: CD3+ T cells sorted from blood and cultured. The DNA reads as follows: TGCAGTTCCGAGGGGAGGTATGGGGAGACCCAGTACTTC. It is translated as CSSEGRYGETQYF.